This TCR beta chain stems from a study of glioma-infiltrating T cells. The iRepertoire nested amplicon-rescue multiplex PCR amplified TCR alpha and beta CDR3s from RNA. TCRdb ran MiXCR on the multiplex PCR reads and lists one entry per CDR3 protein. Among about 410,000 distinct CDR3 sequences listed, roughly two fifths were seen once. V was shortened by 4 bases and J by 3 bases, with 12 bases between the two germline ends. The CDR3 contains 14 residues. Germline CDR1 and CDR2: LGHNA and YSLEER. This clonotype was counted many times. This receptor was taken from a human donor with low-grade glioma or glioblastoma, undergoing nonglioma brain surgery, or in good health (not recorded which). J is TRBJ1-2 and V is TRBV4-3; D possibly corresponds to TRBD1 (5 bases). The material sequenced was glioma tissue, nonneoplastic brain tissue, or PBMCs (not recorded which). In nucleotides, the CDR3 is TGCGCCAGCAGCCTACTGGGGGAACACTATGGCTACACCTTC. It codes for CASSLLGEHYGYTF.